This T cell receptor beta chain was recovered during a study of blood T cell repertoires in COVID-19. Method: immunoSEQ multiplex PCR; TCRdb's copy keeps in-frame clones and lacks some. This table holds approximately 200,000 clones, 70% to 85% found once. Germline assignment: CDR1 MDHEN and CDR2 SYDVKM. This CDR3 comprises 12 residues. V dropped 7 bases and J dropped 3 bases, with 9 bases sitting between them. This clone was observed once. The genes are TRBV28 and TRBJ1-2; D is perhaps TRBD1 (5 bases). Material: peripheral blood. The receptor was derived from a human donor with acute or convalescent COVID-19. The donor label of this sample is uncertain. The chain's CDR3 is CASKQVDYGYTF. DNA of the CDR3: TGTGCCAGCAAACAGGTGGACTATGGCTACACCTTC.